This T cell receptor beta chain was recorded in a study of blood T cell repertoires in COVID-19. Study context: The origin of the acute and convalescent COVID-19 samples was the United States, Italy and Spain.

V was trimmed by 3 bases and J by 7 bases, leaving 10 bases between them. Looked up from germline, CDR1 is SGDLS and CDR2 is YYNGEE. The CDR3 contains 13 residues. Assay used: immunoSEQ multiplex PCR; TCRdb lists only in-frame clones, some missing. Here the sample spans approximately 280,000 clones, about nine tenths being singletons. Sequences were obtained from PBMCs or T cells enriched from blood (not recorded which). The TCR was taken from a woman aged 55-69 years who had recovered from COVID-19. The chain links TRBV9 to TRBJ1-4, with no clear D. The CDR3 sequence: CASSALSGEKLFF. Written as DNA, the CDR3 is TGTGCCAGCAGCGCCCTGTCAGGTGAAAAACTGTTTTTT. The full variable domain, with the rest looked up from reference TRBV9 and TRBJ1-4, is DSGVTQTPKHLITATGQRVTLRCSPRSGDLSVYWYQQSLDQGLQFLIQYYNGEERAKGNILERFSAQQFPDLHSELNLSSLELGDSALYFCASSALSGEKLFFGSGTQLSVL.